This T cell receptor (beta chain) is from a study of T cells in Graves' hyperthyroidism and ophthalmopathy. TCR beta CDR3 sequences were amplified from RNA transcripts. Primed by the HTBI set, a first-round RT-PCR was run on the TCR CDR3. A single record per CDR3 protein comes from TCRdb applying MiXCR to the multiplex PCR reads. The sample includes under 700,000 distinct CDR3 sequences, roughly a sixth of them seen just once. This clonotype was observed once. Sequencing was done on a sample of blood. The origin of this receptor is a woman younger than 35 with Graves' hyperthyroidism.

CDR3 amino acids: CASTTRQVVSSNQPQHF. For the CDR3, the DNA is TGTGCCAGCACCACAAGACAGGTGGTTTCAAGCAATCAGCCCCAGCATTTT. The V call is TRBV6-1, the J call TRBJ1-5; TRBD1 might be the D (6 bases). CDR3 length equals 17 residues. Germline V gene data show CDR1 as MNHNS and CDR2 as SASEGT. V was trimmed by 7 bases and J by 1 base, leaving 20 bases between them.